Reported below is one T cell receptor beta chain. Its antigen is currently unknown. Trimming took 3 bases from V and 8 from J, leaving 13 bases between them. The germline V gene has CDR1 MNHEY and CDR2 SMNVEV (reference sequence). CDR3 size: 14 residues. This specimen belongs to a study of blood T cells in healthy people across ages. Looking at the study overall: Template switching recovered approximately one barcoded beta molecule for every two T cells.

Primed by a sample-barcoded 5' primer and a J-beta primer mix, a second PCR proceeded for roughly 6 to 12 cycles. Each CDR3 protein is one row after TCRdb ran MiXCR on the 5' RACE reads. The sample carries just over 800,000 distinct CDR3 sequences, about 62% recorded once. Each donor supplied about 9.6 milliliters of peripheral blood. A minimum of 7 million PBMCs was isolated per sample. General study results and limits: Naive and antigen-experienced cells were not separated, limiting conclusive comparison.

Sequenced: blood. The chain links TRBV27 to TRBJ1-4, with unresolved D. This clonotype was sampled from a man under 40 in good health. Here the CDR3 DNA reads TGTGCCAGCAGTTTCCAAGGGTTCGACGAAAAACTGTTTTTT. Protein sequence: CASSFQGFDEKLFF.